This TCR beta chain was sequenced in a study of cytomegalovirus exposure and HLA in healthy donors. Germline assignment: CDR1 MGHRA and CDR2 YSYEKL. J was trimmed by 5 bases and V by 0 bases; bases with no gene match: 4. The CDR3 is 15 amino acids. The PCR was carried out with 60 Vbeta primers and 13 Jbeta primers. Repertoires were generated with immunoSEQ multiplex PCR, while TCRdb's copy carries only in-frame clones and drops some. The sample records about 140,000 clones, roughly four fifths being singletons. The TCR sequence derives from a woman in her forties in good health and CMV-seronegative. The J gene is TRBJ2-7, the V gene TRBV4-1, with TRBD1 matching 10 bases. Input material: PBMCs. The DNA of the CDR3 is TGCGCCAGCAGCCAAGAGACAGGGGGCTTCCACGAGCAGTACTTC. Translation gives CASSQETGGFHEQYF.